This TCR beta chain comes out of a study of T cell repertoires in aging, cancer and after chemotherapy. Overall study: Donor ages fell into six groups from 30 or younger up to 70 or older. Patients with chronic lymphocytic leukemia were sampled before and after fludarabine- or bendamustine-based chemotherapy.

Peripheral blood genomic DNA, not sorted cells or RNA, was the template. A mixed TRB-A/B primer pool amplified rearranged TRB by multiplex touch-down PCR. TCRdb reanalysed the multiplex PCR reads using MiXCR and keeps one entry per CDR3 protein. The sample lists thousands of distinct CDR3 sequences; about 26% were seen once. Regarding the study as a whole: Untreated cancer patients had significantly lower blood TCR diversity than age-matched healthy donors. In healthy donors, age-related TCR diversity loss mainly reflected lost richness.

This clonotype was detected a few times. Antigen: not known. There are 15 residues in the CDR3. CDR1 is MNHEY and CDR2 is SVGEGT in the germline V gene. The V and J ends lost 6 bases and 10 bases respectively, with 22 bases between them. This receptor was taken from a human donor with a blood cancer. The donor label of this sample is uncertain. V and J are TRBV6-2 or TRBV6-3 and TRBJ1-5; D is ambiguous. The source material was blood. CDR3 nucleotide sequence: TGTGCCAGCAGCCCCGGGGAGGCGGGCTCGCGCCCCCAGCATTTT. It encodes CASSPGEAGSRPQHF.